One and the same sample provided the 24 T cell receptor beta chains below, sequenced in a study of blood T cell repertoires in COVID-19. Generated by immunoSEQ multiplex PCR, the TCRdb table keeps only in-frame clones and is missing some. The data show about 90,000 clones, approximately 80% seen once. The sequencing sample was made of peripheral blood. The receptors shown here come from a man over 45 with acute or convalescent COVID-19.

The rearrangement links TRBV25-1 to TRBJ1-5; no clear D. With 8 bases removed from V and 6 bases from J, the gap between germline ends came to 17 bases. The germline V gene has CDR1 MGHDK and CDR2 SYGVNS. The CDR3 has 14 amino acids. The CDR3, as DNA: TGTGCCAGCGACTCTGGAGAGGACTTTCAGCCCCAGCATTTT. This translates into CASDSGEDFQPQHF.

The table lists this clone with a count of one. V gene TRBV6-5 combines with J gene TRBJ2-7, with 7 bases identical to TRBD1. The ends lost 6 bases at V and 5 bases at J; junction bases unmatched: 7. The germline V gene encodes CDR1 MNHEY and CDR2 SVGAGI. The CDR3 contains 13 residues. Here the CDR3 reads CASRLTGVNEQYF. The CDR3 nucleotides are TGTGCCAGCAGACTTACAGGGGTCAACGAGCAGTACTTC.

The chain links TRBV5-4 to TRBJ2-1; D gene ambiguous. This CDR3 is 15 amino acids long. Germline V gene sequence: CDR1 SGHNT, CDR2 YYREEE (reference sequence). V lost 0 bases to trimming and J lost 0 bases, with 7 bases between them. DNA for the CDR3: TGTGCCAGCAGCTTGGACCCGAGCTCCTACAATGAGCAGTTCTTC. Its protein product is CASSLDPSSYNEQFF.

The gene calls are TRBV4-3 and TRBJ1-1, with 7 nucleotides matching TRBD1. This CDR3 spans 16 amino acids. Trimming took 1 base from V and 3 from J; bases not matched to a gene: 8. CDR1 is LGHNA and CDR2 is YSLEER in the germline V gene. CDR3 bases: TGCGCCAGCAGCCAAGCCATGGGACAGAGTTACACTGAAGCTTTCTTT. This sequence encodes CASSQAMGQSYTEAFF.

As DNA, the CDR3 is TGTGCCAGCAGCCAAGTCCCAGCAGGGGAAACCGAGCAGTACTTC. This gives the protein CASSQVPAGETEQYF. The chain recombines TRBV4-2 with TRBJ2-7; D may be TRBD1 (6 bases). The CDR3 consists of 15 residues. CDR1 and CDR2 from the germline V gene are LGHNA and YNFKEQ. With 1 base removed from V and 6 bases from J, the gap between germline ends came to 16 bases.

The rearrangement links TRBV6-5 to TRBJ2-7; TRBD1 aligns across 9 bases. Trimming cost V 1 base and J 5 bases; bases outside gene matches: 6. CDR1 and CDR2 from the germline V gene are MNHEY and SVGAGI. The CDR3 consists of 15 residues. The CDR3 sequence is CASSYWGQGSDEQYF. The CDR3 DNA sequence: TGTGCCAGCAGTTACTGGGGACAGGGATCGGACGAGCAGTACTTC.

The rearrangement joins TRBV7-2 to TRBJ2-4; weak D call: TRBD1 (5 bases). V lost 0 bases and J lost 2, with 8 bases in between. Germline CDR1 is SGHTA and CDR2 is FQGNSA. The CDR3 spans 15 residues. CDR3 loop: CASSLASGTKNIQYF. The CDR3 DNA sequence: TGTGCCAGCAGCTTAGCATCAGGGACCAAAAACATTCAGTACTTC.

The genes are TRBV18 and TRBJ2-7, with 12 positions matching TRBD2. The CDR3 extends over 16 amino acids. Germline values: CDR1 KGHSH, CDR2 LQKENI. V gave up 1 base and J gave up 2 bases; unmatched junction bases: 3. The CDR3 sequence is CASSPRTSGVTYEQYF. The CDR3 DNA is TGTGCCAGCTCACCACGGACTAGCGGGGTTACCTACGAGCAGTACTTC.

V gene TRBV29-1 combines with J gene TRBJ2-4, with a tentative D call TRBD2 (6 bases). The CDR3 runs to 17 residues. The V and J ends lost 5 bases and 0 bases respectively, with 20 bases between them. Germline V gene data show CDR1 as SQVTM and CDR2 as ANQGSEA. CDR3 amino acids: CSVSHRERSLAKNIQYF. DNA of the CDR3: TGCAGCGTTAGCCACCGGGAGCGAAGTTTAGCCAAAAACATTCAGTACTTC.

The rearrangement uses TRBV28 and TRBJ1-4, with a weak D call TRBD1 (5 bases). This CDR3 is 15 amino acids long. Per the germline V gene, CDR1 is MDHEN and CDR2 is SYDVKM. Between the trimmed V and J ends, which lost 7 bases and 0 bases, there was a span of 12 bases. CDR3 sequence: CASMARDATNEKLFF. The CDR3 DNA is TGTGCCAGCATGGCCAGGGATGCAACTAATGAAAAACTGTTTTTT.

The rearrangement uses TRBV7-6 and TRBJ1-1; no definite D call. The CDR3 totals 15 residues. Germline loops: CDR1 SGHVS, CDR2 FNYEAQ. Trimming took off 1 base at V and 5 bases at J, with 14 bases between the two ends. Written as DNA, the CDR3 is TGTGCCAGCAGCTTAGTGGGCACATCGGATACTGAAGCTTTCTTT. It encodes CASSLVGTSDTEAFF.

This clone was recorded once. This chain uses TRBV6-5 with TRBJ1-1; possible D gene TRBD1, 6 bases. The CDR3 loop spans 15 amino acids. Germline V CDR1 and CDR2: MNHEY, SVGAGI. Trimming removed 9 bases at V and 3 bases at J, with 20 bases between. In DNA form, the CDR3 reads TGTGCCAGTGACCTCACCAGGGGAGGGTACACTGAAGCTTTCTTT. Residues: CASDLTRGGYTEAFF.

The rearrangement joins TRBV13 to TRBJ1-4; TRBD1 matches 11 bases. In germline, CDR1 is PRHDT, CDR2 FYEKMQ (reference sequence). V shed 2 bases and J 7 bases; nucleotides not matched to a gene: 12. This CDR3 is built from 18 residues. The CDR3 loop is CASSLRRMGQGVGEKLFF. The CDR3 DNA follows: TGTGCCAGCAGCTTACGCCGCATGGGACAGGGGGTAGGTGAAAAACTGTTTTTT.

The CDR3 bases are TGCGCCAGCAGCCCGCAGCCACAGGGGGACACTGAAGCTTTCTTT. This codes for CASSPQPQGDTEAFF. V usage is TRBV5-1 and J usage is TRBJ1-1; 8 nucleotides align to TRBD1. This CDR3 comprises 15 residues. CDR1 and CDR2 (germline): SGHRS, YFSETQ. V gave up 4 bases and J gave up 3 bases; unmatched junction bases: 8. The variable domain in full, with the rest retrieved from reference TRBV5-1 and TRBJ1-1, is KAGVTQTPRYLIKTRGQQVTLSCSPISGHRSVSWYQQTPGQGLQFLFEYFSETQRNKGNFPGRFSGRQFSNSRSEMNVSTLELGDSALYLCASSPQPQGDTEAFFGQGTRLTVV.

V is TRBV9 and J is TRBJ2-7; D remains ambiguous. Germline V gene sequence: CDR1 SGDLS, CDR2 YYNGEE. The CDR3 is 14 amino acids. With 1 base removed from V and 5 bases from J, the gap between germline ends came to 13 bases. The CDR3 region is CASSVSQARDEQYF. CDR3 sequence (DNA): TGTGCCAGCAGCGTAAGTCAGGCCAGAGACGAGCAGTACTTC.

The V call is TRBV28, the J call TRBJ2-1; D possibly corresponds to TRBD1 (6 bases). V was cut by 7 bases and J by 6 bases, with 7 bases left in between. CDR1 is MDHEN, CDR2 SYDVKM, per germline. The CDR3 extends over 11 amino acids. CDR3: CASKGVNEQFF. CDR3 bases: TGTGCCAGCAAGGGGGTCAATGAGCAGTTCTTC.

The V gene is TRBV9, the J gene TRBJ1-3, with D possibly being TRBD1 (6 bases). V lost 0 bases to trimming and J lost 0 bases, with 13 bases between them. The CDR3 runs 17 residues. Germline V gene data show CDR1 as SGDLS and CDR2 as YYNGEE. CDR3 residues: CASSVGAGVNSGNTIYF. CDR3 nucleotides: TGTGCCAGCAGCGTAGGGGCAGGGGTAAACTCTGGAAACACCATATATTTT.

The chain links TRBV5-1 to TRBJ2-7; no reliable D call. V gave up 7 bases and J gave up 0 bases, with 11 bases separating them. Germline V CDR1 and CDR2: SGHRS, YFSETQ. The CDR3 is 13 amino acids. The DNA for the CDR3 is TGCGCCAGCGCTGAACAGAGCTCCTACGAGCAGTACTTC. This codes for CASAEQSSYEQYF.

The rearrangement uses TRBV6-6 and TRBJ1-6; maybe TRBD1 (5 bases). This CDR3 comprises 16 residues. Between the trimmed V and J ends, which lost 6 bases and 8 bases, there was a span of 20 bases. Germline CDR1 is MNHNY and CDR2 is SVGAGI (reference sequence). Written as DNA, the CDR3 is TGTGCCAGCAGAACGGGAGGGGCGCGGCAGGATTCACCCCTCCACTTT. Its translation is CASRTGGARQDSPLHF.

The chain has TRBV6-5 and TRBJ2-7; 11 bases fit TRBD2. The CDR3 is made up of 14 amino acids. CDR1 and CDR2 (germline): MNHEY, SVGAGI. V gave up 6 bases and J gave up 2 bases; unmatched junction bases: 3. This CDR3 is CASRGSGRAYEQYF. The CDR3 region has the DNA TGTGCCAGCAGGGGTAGCGGGAGGGCCTACGAGCAGTACTTC.

CDR3 region: CASSYRTGNTEAFF. The CDR3 nucleotides are TGCGCCAGCAGCTACCGGACAGGGAACACTGAAGCTTTCTTT. The J gene is TRBJ1-1, the V gene TRBV5-1; 7 bases fit TRBD1. This CDR3 comprises 14 residues. V was clipped by 3 bases and J by 1 base; unmatched bases: 3. Germline CDR1 and CDR2: SGHRS and YFSETQ.

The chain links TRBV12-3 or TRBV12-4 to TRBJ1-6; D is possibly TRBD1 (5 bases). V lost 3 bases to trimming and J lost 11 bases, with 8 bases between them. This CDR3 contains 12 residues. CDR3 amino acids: CASSLTVPPLHF. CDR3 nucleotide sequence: TGTGCCAGCAGTTTGACAGTTCCACCCCTCCACTTT.

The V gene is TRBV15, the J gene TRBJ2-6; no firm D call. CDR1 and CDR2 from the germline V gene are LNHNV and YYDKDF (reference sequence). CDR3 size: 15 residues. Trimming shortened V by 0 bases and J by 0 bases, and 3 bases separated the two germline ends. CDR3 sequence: CATSRDNSGANVLTF. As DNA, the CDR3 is TGTGCCACCAGCAGAGACAACTCTGGGGCCAACGTCCTGACTTTC. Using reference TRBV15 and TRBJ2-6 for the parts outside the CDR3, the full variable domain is DAMVIQNPRYQVTQFGKPVTLSCSQTLNHNVMYWYQQKSSQAPKLLFHYYDKDFNNEADTPDNFQSRRPNTSFCFLDIRSPGLGDTAMYLCATSRDNSGANVLTFGAGSRLTVL.

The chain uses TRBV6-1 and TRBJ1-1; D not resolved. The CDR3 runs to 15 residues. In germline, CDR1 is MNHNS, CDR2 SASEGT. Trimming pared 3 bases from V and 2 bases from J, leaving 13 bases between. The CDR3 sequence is CASSDVFEQNTEAFF. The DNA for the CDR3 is TGTGCCAGCAGTGACGTATTTGAACAAAACACTGAAGCTTTCTTT.